The T cell receptor (beta chain) described here comes from a study of shared clonotypes between healthy human individuals. Study-wide context: The study used three CD4 naive, three CD4 memory, two CD8 naive and one CD8 memory plate per donor.

Selected positively for CCR7 and CD45RO-negative, naive CD8 cells excluded terminally differentiated effector memory CD45RA+ cells. Study-level findings and limits: Rarefaction showed that sequencing of sorted subsets was incomplete (despite large depth). Richness estimates generally favored naive over memory subsets. Compared with clonotypes that all four donors shared, non-shared clonotypes had lower generation probabilities.

With respect to this clone: Its antigen is as yet unknown.

The V end lost 10 bases, the J end lost 1 base, and 14 bases lay between the germline ends. Germline V CDR1 and CDR2: SGHAT, FQNNGV. This CDR3 has 13 residues. The method was immunoSEQ multiplex PCR; TCRdb's version includes in-frame clones alone and lacks a portion of them. In the table there are roughly 1,800,000 clones, roughly 94% of which are singletons. The chain recombines TRBV11-2 with TRBJ2-7; perhaps TRBD1 as D (5 bases). The receptor was derived from a man between 18 and 35 years old in good health. The sequencing sample was made of naive CD8+ T cells sorted from blood. CDR3 in amino acids: CATSQGPSYEQYF. The CDR3 DNA sequence: TGTGCCACCAGTCAGGGCCCTTCCTACGAGCAGTACTTC.